This T cell receptor beta chain was captured in a study of cytomegalovirus exposure and HLA in healthy donors (dated by TCRdb to 2017 to 2019). Background on the whole study: An earlier analysis of approximately 550 of the donors reported 250 to 300 Gb of sequence data and some 120 million unique TCR beta sequences from some 180 million T cells. Roughly five DR-DQ haplotypes were handled as single units for association and clustering because linkage in the cohort was strong. HLA typing included class I and class II loci at four-digit resolution. In addition to the first cohort of several hundred subjects, a separate validation cohort of over 90 different subjects was used. The later analysis used no new phenotypic data to find candidate immune exposures, relying instead on TCR beta sequences and their occurrence across donors. Among roughly 400 genotyped donors of the cohort, an average of about 240,000 unique TCR beta nucleotide sequences were sequenced per donor, roughly 20% of them non-productive. To decide whether each TCR beta V gene segment behaved as functional or pseudogenic, an earlier analysis of fewer than 750 of the donors relied on high-throughput TCR beta sequencing. A later genetic analysis used genome-wide SNP genotypes for about 65% of the 666 donors, treating that subset as a discovery cohort. Donor age, sex, ethnicity and CMV serostatus were compiled alongside the repertoire data. Using immunosequencing, the study profiled T cell repertoires from 640 or so subjects and related those repertoires to cytomegalovirus serostatus. An early release covering 550 to 650 HLA-typed donors comprised about 300 gigabases of sequencing data and around 80 million unique TCR sequences. To study patterns of TCR occurrence, a later analysis re-analyzed previously published TCR beta repertoires from around 670 donors and added high-resolution HLA genotyping. Typing coverage varied by locus: about 629-640 donors for A, B, C, DRB1 and DQB1; approximately 520 for DQA1; 600 to 610 for DPA1; roughly 450 for DPB1. The study aimed to test whether signatures of past pathogen exposure could be identified by cataloging public T cell receptors. All discovery cohort repertoires had been generated on a single sequencing platform. High-throughput TCR immunosequencing, statistical association of individual TCRs with disease status, and machine learning were combined to predict cytomegalovirus infection status. Of the 300 to 500 genotyped donors, 65% to 90% were placed in the genetic ancestry cluster associated with self-reported Caucasian donors. Study-wide findings and limitations: Broadly in line with IMGT annotations, most TCR beta V segments showed up in productive rearrangements about 87% or about 30% of the time in an earlier analysis of approximately 600 of the donors. According to a later genetic analysis, donors in an Asian-associated ancestry cluster had fewer N-insertions in productive TCRs than the approximately 650-donor mean. According to a later analysis, parvovirus B19, influenza, CMV and Epstein-Barr virus appeared linked to several top co-occurrence clusters. In a later analysis, HLA-associated TCR beta chains showed more clonal expansion and lower generation probabilities than non-associated chains that were equally common. A later analysis found that most CMV-associated TCR beta chains appeared HLA-restricted, with HLA associations seemingly driven largely by CMV exposure. In a later analysis, TCR association rates were found to vary across HLA loci, with the most associated TCRs seen for DRB1 alleles and the fewest for HLA-C alleles. When HLA alleles, especially DR and DQ, strongly co-occurred, TCR associations were difficult to assign to individual alleles. The 87-base-pair reads could not distinguish some IMGT-functional V segments, including TRBV6-2 and TRBV6-3, so those segments were excluded. For the cohort, immune exposure information was limited to CMV serostatus. In both the original and validation cohorts, the classifier was reported to diagnose cytomegalovirus status with high specificity and sensitivity. The presence/absence analyses assumed that sequencing depth was roughly uniform across donors, and that assumption may not be true. The earlier analysis of almost 600 of the donors excluded about 16 rarely observed V segments, including chromosome 9 orphons, because counts were too low. Because HLA typing was missing for some donors at each locus, association tests included only the typed subset. A total of roughly 160 TCR beta chains were listed by the study as associated with cytomegalovirus. Correlated functional status among segregating V segments might be attributable to linkage disequilibrium, but an unknown experimental factor could not be ruled out. A further reported finding was that TCR beta sequences accurately predicted the HLA-A and HLA-B alleles for most subjects in the first cohort. A few of the identified cytomegalovirus-associated TCR beta chains were confirmed in vitro to be specific for cytomegalovirus antigens. V-gene and J-gene trimming of TCR beta chains was associated with a missense DCLRE1C variant in a later genetic analysis, and the association was replicated in an independent cohort. At a false discovery rate of 0.05, a later analysis linked under 20,000 TCR beta sequences to specific HLA alleles. The authors suggested that the approach could potentially be generalized to other disease states and immunological phenotypes. A cluster of highly shared sequence variants was judged likely to represent a technical artifact of the sequencing pipeline. In this cohort, only TCR beta chains were sequenced, and detectable features were limited by the absence of alpha or paired-chain data. Across donors, most TCR sequences were observed very rarely, whereas some public TCRs were present in many individuals.

The germline V gene provides CDR1 ENHRY and CDR2 SYGVKD. Trimming takes 6 bases off V and 8 bases off J; junction bases not matched to a gene: 2. The CDR3 spans 11 residues, from the cysteine through the phenylalanine. The retained sequence is limited to the CDR3, 33 bases, with the frame set at the first base. In total, around 600 healthy bone marrow donors made up the cohort. All cohort members were sampled while nominally healthy, although unrecorded immune exposures were likely present. The donor tested CMV seropositive and was one of the 289 seropositive cohort members. A peripheral blood sample was collected from each donor, and TCR beta sequencing was performed on peripheral blood mononuclear cells. Genomic DNA was extracted from the blood cell samples with the Qiagen DNeasy Blood Extraction Kit. Details on this clone: What this receptor recognizes is not known. No base quality values were provided; no much bigger clone lies one nucleotide off.

The protocol used for the library was the immunoSEQ multiplex PCR assay. A mixture of 60 forward primers for TCR Vbeta segments and 13 reverse primers for TCR Jbeta segments was used in the multiplex PCR. A multiplex PCR assay on genomic DNA amplified the CDR3 region of rearranged TCR beta genes. Amplified TCR beta libraries were sequenced as 87-base-pair reads on the Illumina HiSeq System. Under the source paper's analysis protocol: In a later analysis, tens of millions of unique TCR beta chains were counted across the 650 to 700 repertoires, and roughly 11 million of these chains were shared by at least two donors. Raw reads were error-corrected and collapsed into unique sequences with a nearest-neighbor algorithm that merged closely related sequences to remove PCR and sequencing errors. To assign V, D and J gene segments, CDR3 sequences were aligned to IMGT reference sequences. Each retained sequence needed at least a six-nucleotide match to both a V gene segment and a J gene segment. Rearrangements were classified as productive when the CDR3 lacked stop codons and remained in frame with V and J, and all other rearrangements were classified as non-productive. Following IMGT convention, CDR3 was defined as the stretch from the second conserved V-encoded cysteine up to the conserved J-encoded phenylalanine. In an earlier analysis of just under 600 of the donors, sequences lacking an unambiguous match to a single V gene segment were excluded. In an earlier analysis of 450 to 700 of the donors, V segments were called functional above 56.7% productive rearrangements and were called segregating when the between-donor standard deviation exceeded 5%. A statistical classification framework was built for diagnosing cytomegalovirus status from the catalog of TCR beta chain sequences. V and J gene assignment, in a later analysis, came from comparing TCR nucleotide sequences with IMGT/GENE-DB human TR gene sequences. The TCRdist pipeline was used in a later analysis to assign CDR3 sequences and most-parsimonious VDJ recombination scenarios. In a later analysis, every TCR beta chain was defined by the combination of its CDR3 amino acid sequence and its V-gene family, and reads without a unique V-gene family were dropped. To address suspected cross-contamination and a sequencing artifact, a later analysis removed roughly 640 highly shared, low-generation-probability nucleotide sequences. In a later analysis, a clonal expansion index for each public chain was calculated from normalized within-repertoire ranks of inferred template counts. Generation probabilities in a later analysis came from a VDJ recombination model fitted to out-of-frame rearrangements, and those results were checked against IGoR. Hypergeometric tests were used in a later analysis to score TCR-TCR, TCR-HLA and TCR-CMV co-occurrence, with a repertoire-size bias correction applied to the TCR pairs. A later analysis estimated false discovery rates by permuting HLA or CMV assignments 20 times. In a later analysis, co-occurring TCRs were grouped using DBSCAN, with TCRdist sequence similarity added in when clustering inside HLA-allele-positive subsets. For co-occurrence clustering, repertoires with fewer than 30,000 or more than 120,000 public chains were excluded, along with several repertoires with anomalous nucleotide sharing. What TCRdb holds here is the immuneACCESS table cut down to in-frame rearrangements. Part of the clones is not present; checked against another copy, under half of the missing clones reflect an unresolved V gene, and the others are unexplained. That table gives V, J and clone size, and the DNA gave D and trimming. The sample data list about 130,000 clones, and approximately 80% of these were observed just once. The ten largest clones represent around 11% of the sample.

The rearranged chain carries TRBV10-3 and TRBJ2-3, and TRBD2 matches 7 of the central bases. The receptor comes from a male donor in good health and CMV-seropositive. Material for sequencing was PBMCs. This receptor carries the CDR3 CAISPGGTQYF. The DNA is TGTGCCATCAGCCCGGGGGGTACGCAGTATTTT.